This is a list of T cell receptor beta chains from one sample in a study of Ad26.COV2.S vaccination and SARS-CoV-2 variants. The method was immunoSEQ multiplex PCR; TCRdb's version includes in-frame clones alone and lacks a portion of them. Of 450,000 to 550,000 clones listed, about 91% are singletons. The sample here was peripheral blood, taken in a trial of Ad26.COV2.S vaccine versus placebo. All receptors come from a person aged 18 to 65 who received the Ad26.COV2.S COVID-19 vaccine or a placebo. The CDR3 runs from the conserved cysteine through the conserved F or W. The order of the fields is CDR3 protein, CDR3 DNA, J gene, clone size, V gene, D gene. D genes are given only for firm matches. Size is omitted from some rows. Given values are once, few, many or a class for expanded clones.

cdr3_aa: CASSSTSGAGTGELFF
cdr3_nt: TGCGCCAGCAGCTCGACTAGCGGGGCGGGGACCGGGGAGCTGTTTTTT
j_call: TRBJ2-2
clone_size: -
v_call: TRBV5-1
d_call: TRBD2

cdr3_aa: CASSSPDVFNSPLHF
cdr3_nt: TGTGCCAGTAGTAGTCCGGACGTTTTTAATTCACCCCTCCACTTT
j_call: TRBJ1-6
clone_size: few
v_call: TRBV19
d_call: -

cdr3_aa: CAWSVKGLAAFGETQYF
cdr3_nt: TGTGCCTGGAGTGTAAAGGGACTAGCGGCCTTTGGAGAGACCCAGTACTTC
j_call: TRBJ2-5
clone_size: -
v_call: TRBV30
d_call: TRBD2

cdr3_aa: CASSLSRRGTDTQYF
cdr3_nt: TGTGCCAGCAGTTTATCGCGGAGGGGCACAGATACGCAGTATTTT
j_call: TRBJ2-3
clone_size: -
v_call: TRBV27
d_call: -

cdr3_aa: CASSPSQGADGYTF
cdr3_nt: TGTGCCAGCTCACCTTCCCAGGGGGCCGATGGCTACACCTTC
j_call: TRBJ1-2
clone_size: -
v_call: TRBV18
d_call: TRBD1

cdr3_aa: CASSRESTGELFF
cdr3_nt: TGTGCCAGCTCGCGGGAGTCAACCGGGGAGCTGTTTTTT
j_call: TRBJ2-2
clone_size: -
v_call: TRBV2
d_call: TRBD2

cdr3_aa: CASSELWTPLATNEKLFF
cdr3_nt: TGTGCCAGCAGTGAACTGTGGACACCCCTAGCAACTAATGAAAAACTGTTTTTT
j_call: TRBJ1-4
clone_size: -
v_call: TRBV6-1
d_call: -

cdr3_aa: CASISTGMIAFF
cdr3_nt: TGTGCCAGCATCAGTACGGGGATGATAGCTTTCTTT
j_call: TRBJ1-1
clone_size: -
v_call: TRBV28
d_call: -

cdr3_aa: CASSPQGAGYTF
cdr3_nt: TGTGCCAGCAGCCCACAGGGGGCTGGCTACACCTTC
j_call: TRBJ1-2
clone_size: -
v_call: TRBV3-1/TRBV3-2
d_call: TRBD1

cdr3_aa: CASSSKGGEKLFF
cdr3_nt: TGTGCCAGCAGTTCTAAAGGGGGCGAAAAACTGTTTTTT
j_call: TRBJ1-4
clone_size: once
v_call: TRBV7-2
d_call: TRBD1

cdr3_aa: CASSLASGGNSPLHF
cdr3_nt: TGTGCCAGCAGCTTAGCGTCGGGAGGAAATTCACCCCTCCACTTT
j_call: TRBJ1-6
clone_size: -
v_call: TRBV7-2
d_call: -

cdr3_aa: CASSGWTARRSSYNSPLHF
cdr3_nt: TGTGCCAGCAGTGGATGGACAGCACGTAGGAGCTCCTATAATTCACCCCTCCACTTT
j_call: TRBJ1-6
clone_size: few
v_call: TRBV6-2/TRBV6-3
d_call: -

cdr3_aa: CASSAQTGNTEAFF
cdr3_nt: TGTGCCAGCAGCGCTCAGACAGGGAACACTGAAGCTTTCTTT
j_call: TRBJ1-1
clone_size: -
v_call: TRBV7-6
d_call: -

cdr3_aa: CASSYSGGTYTF
cdr3_nt: TGTGCCAGCAGTTACTCGGGGGGGACCTACACCTTC
j_call: TRBJ1-2
clone_size: -
v_call: TRBV6-6
d_call: -

cdr3_aa: CASSQAIDRVGHEQYF
cdr3_nt: TGTGCCAGCAGCCAGGCCATAGACAGGGTAGGGCACGAGCAGTACTTC
j_call: TRBJ2-7
clone_size: -
v_call: TRBV9
d_call: TRBD1